Shown below are 5 T cell receptor beta chains from a single sample sequenced in a study of blood T cell repertoires in COVID-19. Measured with immunoSEQ multiplex PCR; TCRdb has only the in-frame clones, and not every one. The sample records some 200,000 clones, roughly 80% being singletons. The source material was PBMCs or T cells enriched from blood (not recorded which). These receptor sequences come from a woman aged 45-65 years who had been exposed to COVID-19.

In this sample, this clone turned up many times. This chain connects TRBV10-1 to TRBJ2-3, with D uncertain. V was pared by 2 bases and J by 2 bases, with 8 bases between. Germline V CDR1 and CDR2: WNHNN, SYGVQD (reference sequence). The CDR3 has 14 amino acids. The CDR3: CASSEGAYTDTQYF. The CDR3 DNA reads TGCGCCAGCAGTGAGGGAGCTTACACAGATACGCAGTATTTT.

The rearrangement links TRBV5-6 to TRBJ2-5; no clear D gene. Germline V gene data show CDR1 as SGHDT and CDR2 as YYEEEE. The CDR3 loop spans 13 amino acids. The germline V and J ends were trimmed by 0 bases and 5 bases, with 8 bases remaining between them. The CDR3 bases are TGTGCCAGCAGCTTGGGCATCCGGGAGACCCAGTACTTC. Translating it yields CASSLGIRETQYF.

This clone was observed many times. The V gene is TRBV20-1, the J gene TRBJ1-1; unclear D gene. Trimming took off 2 bases at V and 7 bases at J, with 5 bases between the two ends. CDR3 size: 10 residues. Per germline, CDR1 DFQATT and CDR2 SNEGSKA (reference sequence). Written as DNA, the CDR3 is TGCAGTGCTAGATCCGGTGAAGCTTTCTTT. Its translation is CSARSGEAFF.

The chain carries TRBV5-1 and TRBJ2-7; TRBD2 matches at 7 bases. Germline V gives CDR1 SGHRS, CDR2 YFSETQ. There are 15 residues in the CDR3. Trimming removed 10 bases from V and 6 bases from J; junction bases left unmatched: 19. For the CDR3, the DNA is TGCGCCTCTGGAAGGGGAGGGACGAACACCCTCGAGCAGTACTTC. This codes for CASGRGGTNTLEQYF. Filled out from reference TRBV5-1 and TRBJ2-7, the complete variable domain reads KAGVTQTPRYLIKTRGQQVTLSCSPISGHRSVSWYQQTPGQGLQFLFEYFSETQRNKGNFPGRFSGRQFSNSRSEMNVSTLELGDSALYLCASGRGGTNTLEQYFGPGTRLTVT.

The gene calls are TRBV27 and TRBJ2-1; D might be TRBD1 (5 bases). The CDR3 totals 16 residues. The V end was cut by 5 bases, the J end by 9 bases, with 23 bases between. Germline V gene lookup returns CDR1 MNHEY and CDR2 SMNVEV (reference sequence). In DNA form, the CDR3 reads TGTGCCAGCAGTCCCCGCCGAGACAGAAGCAGGGTTGAGCAGTTCTTC. Translated, it gives CASSPRRDRSRVEQFF.